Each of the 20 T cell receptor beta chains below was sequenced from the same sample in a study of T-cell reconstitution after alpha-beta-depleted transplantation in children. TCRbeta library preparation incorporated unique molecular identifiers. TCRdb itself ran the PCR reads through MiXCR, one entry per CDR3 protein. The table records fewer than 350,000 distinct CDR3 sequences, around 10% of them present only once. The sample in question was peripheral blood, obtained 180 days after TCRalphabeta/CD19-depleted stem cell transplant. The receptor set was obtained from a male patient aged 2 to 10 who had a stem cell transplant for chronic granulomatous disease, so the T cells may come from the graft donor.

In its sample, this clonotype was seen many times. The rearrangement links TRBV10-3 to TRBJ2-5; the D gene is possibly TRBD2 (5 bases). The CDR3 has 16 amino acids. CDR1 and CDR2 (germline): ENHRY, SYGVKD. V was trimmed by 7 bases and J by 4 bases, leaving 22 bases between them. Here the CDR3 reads CAIIRQDARRIETQYF. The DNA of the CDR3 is TGTGCCATCATCCGGCAGGACGCCAGGAGGATAGAGACCCAGTACTTC.

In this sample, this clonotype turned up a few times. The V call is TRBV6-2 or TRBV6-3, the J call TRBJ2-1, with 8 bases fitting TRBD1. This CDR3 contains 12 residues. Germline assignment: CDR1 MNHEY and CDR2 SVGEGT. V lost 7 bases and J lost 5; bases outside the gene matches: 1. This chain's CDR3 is CASTDRDNEQFF. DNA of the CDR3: TGTGCCAGCACGGACAGGGACAATGAGCAGTTCTTC.

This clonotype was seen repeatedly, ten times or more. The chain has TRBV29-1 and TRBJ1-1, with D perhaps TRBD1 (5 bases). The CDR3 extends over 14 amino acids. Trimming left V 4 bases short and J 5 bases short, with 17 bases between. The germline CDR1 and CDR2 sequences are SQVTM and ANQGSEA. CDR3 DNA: TGCAGCGTTGTTAGTCAGGGCAAAGGGACTGAAGCTTTCTTT. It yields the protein CSVVSQGKGTEAFF.

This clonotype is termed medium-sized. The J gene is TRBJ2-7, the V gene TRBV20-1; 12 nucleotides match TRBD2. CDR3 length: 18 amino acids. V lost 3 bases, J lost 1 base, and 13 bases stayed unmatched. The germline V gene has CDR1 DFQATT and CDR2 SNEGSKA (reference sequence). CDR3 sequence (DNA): TGCAGTGCTAGCCCACTAACTAGCGGGAGGATTTTATCCTACGAGCAGTACTTC. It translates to CSASPLTSGRILSYEQYF.

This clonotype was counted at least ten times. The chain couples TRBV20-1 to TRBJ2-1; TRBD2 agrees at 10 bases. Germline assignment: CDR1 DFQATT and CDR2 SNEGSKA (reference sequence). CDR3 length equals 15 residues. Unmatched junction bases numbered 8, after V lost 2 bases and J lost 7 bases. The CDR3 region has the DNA TGCAGTGCTAGACCCCTAGCGGGAGAGTCGAATGAGCAGTTCTTC. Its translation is CSARPLAGESNEQFF.

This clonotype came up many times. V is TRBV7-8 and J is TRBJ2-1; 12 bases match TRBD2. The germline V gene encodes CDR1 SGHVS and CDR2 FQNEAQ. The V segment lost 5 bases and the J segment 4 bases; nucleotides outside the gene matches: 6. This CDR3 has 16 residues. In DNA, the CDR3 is TGTGCCAGCAGCAACGGACTAGCGGGATCTTACAATGAGCAGTTCTTC. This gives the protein CASSNGLAGSYNEQFF.

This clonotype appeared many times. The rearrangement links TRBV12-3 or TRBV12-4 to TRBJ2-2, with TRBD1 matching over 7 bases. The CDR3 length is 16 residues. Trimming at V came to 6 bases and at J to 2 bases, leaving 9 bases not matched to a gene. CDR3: CASRPGTAINTGELFF. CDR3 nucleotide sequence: TGTGCCAGCAGACCCGGGACAGCCATTAACACCGGGGAGCTGTTTTTT.

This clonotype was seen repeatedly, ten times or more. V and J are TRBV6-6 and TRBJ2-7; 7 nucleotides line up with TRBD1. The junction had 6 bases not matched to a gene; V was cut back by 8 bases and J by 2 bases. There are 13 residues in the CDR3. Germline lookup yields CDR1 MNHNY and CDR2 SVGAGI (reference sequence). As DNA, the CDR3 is TGTGCCAGCTGGGGGACAGATCCCTACGAGCAGTACTTC. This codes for CASWGTDPYEQYF.

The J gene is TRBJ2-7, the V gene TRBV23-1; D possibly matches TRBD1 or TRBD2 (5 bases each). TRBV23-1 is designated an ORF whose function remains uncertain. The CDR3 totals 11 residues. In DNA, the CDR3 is TGCGGTGTGGGACCCAGCTACGAGCAGTACTTC. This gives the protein CGVGPSYEQYF.

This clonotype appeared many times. This chain's CDR3 is CASSLAASYEQYF. CDR3 in DNA: TGCGCCAGCAGCTTGGCGGCGTCCTACGAGCAGTACTTC. The rearrangement links TRBV5-1 to TRBJ2-7; no clear D. The germline CDR1 and CDR2 sequences are SGHRS and YFSETQ. Trimming left V 0 bases short and J 1 base short, with 5 bases between. The CDR3 covers 13 residues. The full variable domain, completed using reference TRBV5-1 and TRBJ2-7, is KAGVTQTPRYLIKTRGQQVTLSCSPISGHRSVSWYQQTPGQGLQFLFEYFSETQRNKGNFPGRFSGRQFSNSRSEMNVSTLELGDSALYLCASSLAASYEQYFGPGTRLTVT.

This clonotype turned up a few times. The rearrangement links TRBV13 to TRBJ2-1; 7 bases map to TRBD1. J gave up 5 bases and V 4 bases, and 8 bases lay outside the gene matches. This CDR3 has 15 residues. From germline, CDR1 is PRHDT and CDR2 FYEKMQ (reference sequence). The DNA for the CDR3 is TGTGCCAGCAGCTACGACTACAGGGGCAACAATGAGCAGTTCTTC. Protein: CASSYDYRGNNEQFF.

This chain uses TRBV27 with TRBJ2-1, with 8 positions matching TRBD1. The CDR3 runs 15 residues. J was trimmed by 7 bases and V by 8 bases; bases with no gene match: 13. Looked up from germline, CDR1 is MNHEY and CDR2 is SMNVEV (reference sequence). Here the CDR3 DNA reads TGTGCCAGCGGACGCAGGGGGCAAATGGTTAATGAGCAGTTCTTC. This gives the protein CASGRRGQMVNEQFF.

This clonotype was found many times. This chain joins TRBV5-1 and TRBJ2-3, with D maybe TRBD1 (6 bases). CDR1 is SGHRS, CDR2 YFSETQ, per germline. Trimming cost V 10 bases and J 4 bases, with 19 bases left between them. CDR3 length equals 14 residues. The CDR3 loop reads CAGSRGVGADTQYF. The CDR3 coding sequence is TGCGCCGGAAGCAGGGGAGTTGGTGCAGATACGCAGTATTTT.

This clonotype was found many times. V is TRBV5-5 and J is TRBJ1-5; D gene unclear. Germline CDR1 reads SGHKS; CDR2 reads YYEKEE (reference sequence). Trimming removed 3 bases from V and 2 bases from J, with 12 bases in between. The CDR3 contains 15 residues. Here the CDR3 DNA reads TGTGCCAGCAGCTCTAGTCGACAAGGCAATCAGCCCCAGCATTTT. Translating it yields CASSSSRQGNQPQHF.

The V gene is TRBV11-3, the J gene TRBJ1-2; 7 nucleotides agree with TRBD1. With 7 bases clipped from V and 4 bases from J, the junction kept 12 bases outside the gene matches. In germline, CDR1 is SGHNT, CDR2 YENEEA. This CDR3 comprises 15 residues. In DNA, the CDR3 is TGTGCCAGCAACAAAACGATGGGACAGAGCTATGGCTACACCTTC. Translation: CASNKTMGQSYGYTF.

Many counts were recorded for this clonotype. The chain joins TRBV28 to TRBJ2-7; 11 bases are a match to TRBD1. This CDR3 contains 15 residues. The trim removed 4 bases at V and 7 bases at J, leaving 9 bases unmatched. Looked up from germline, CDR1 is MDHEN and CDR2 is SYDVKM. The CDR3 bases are TGTGCCAGCAGTTCCTGGACAGGGGGCTTGGAGGAGCAGTACTTC. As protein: CASSSWTGGLEEQYF.

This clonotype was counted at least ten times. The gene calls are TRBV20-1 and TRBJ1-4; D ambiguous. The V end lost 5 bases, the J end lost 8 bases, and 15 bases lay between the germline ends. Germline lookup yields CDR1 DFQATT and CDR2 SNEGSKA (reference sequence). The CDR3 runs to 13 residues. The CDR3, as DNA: TGCAGTGCTCCTAAGGGTCAACAAGAAAAACTGTTTTTT. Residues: CSAPKGQQEKLFF.

The CDR3 here is CASSPQRVATDTQYF. The CDR3, as DNA: TGTGCCAGCAGCCCGCAGCGGGTCGCGACAGATACGCAGTATTTT. The rearrangement uses TRBV3-1 and TRBJ2-3; D is possibly TRBD2 (6 bases). V was trimmed by 4 bases and J by 3 bases, leaving 14 bases between them. Looked up from germline, CDR1 is LGHDT and CDR2 is YNNKEL (reference sequence). The CDR3 is 15 amino acids.

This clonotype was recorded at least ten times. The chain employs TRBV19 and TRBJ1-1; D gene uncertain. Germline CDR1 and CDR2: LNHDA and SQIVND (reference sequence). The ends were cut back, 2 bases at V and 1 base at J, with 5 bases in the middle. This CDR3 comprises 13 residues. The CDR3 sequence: CASSINGNTEAFF. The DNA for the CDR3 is TGTGCCAGTAGTATAAACGGGAACACTGAAGCTTTCTTT.

This CDR3 is CSARDPTGRNQPQHF. The CDR3 DNA sequence: TGCAGTGCTAGAGATCCAACTGGGCGCAATCAGCCCCAGCATTTT. This chain uses TRBV20-1 with TRBJ1-5; D ambiguous. CDR3 length: 15 residues. Germline V gives CDR1 DFQATT, CDR2 SNEGSKA (reference sequence). The V and J ends lost 0 bases and 2 bases respectively, with 11 bases between them.